These T cell receptor beta chains were read from a single sample in a study of T cells in Graves' hyperthyroidism and ophthalmopathy. Each CDR3 protein is one row after TCRdb ran MiXCR on the multiplex PCR reads. The data hold hundreds of thousands of distinct CDR3 sequences, with roughly 18% observed a single time. Input material: blood. The origin of the receptors is a woman under 30 with Graves' ophthalmopathy. CDR3s include the opening cysteine and the closing phenylalanine or tryptophan. Each record gives: J gene, D gene, V gene, clone size, CDR3 DNA, CDR3 protein. The D gene is left open where the match is weak. Expanded clones are given a class, and other clones once, few, many or no size at all.

TRBJ2-3 | . | TRBV6-5 | few | TGTGCCAGCAGTTACAAAGGGATGCGAAGCACAGATACGCAGTATTTT | CASSYKGMRSTDTQYF
TRBJ1-1 | . | TRBV28 | many | TGTGCCAGCAGTTTGTTGAGGGGCCCTATGAACACTGAAGCTTTCTTT | CASSLLRGPMNTEAFF
TRBJ2-5 | . | TRBV2 | many | TGTGCCAGCAGTGACTCACAAGAGACCCAGTACTTC | CASSDSQETQYF
TRBJ1-5 | . | TRBV20-1 | many | TGCAGTGCTAGAAGGGGGAATCGGAGCAATCAGCCCCAGCATTTT | CSARRGNRSNQPQHF
TRBJ2-7 | TRBD2 | TRBV12-3/TRBV12-4 | few | TGTGCCAGCAGTTTGTTACTTCGGGGGGTCCGGGCGGATGAGCAGTACTTC | CASSLLLRGVRADEQYF
TRBJ2-7 | . | TRBV20-1 | many | TGCAGTGCTACTAGGGGCTCCTACGAGCAGTACTTC | CSATRGSYEQYF
TRBJ2-3 | TRBD2 | TRBV6-1 | many | TGTGCCAGCAGAGCCAGGGTGACTAGCGGGGTTAGCACAGATACGCAGTATTTT | CASRARVTSGVSTDTQYF
TRBJ2-5 | TRBD1 | TRBV28 | many | TGTGCCAGCAGTACACAGGGGGCTGAGAAGACCCAGTACTTC | CASSTQGAEKTQYF
TRBJ2-2 | TRBD2 | TRBV6-5 | . | TGTGCCAGCAGTTACCGACTAGCGGGCGGGGAGCTGTTTTTT | CASSYRLAGGELFF
TRBJ1-2 | . | TRBV5-6 | many | TGTGCCAGCAGCGGGAACAGGGCTAACTATGGCTACACCTTC | CASSGNRANYGYTF
TRBJ2-1 | TRBD2 | TRBV6-1 | . | TGTGCCAGCAGTCCATACCGGACTAGCGGGGGGGTCTCCTACAATGAGCAGTTCTTC | CASSPYRTSGGVSYNEQFF
TRBJ2-7 | . | TRBV5-1 | few | TGCGCCAGCGCCGTATCCGGGACACACAACGAGCAGTACTTC | CASAVSGTHNEQYF
TRBJ1-6 | . | TRBV19 | few | TGTGCCAGTGTCGAGGGGGACGGTAATTCACCCCTCCACTTT | CASVEGDGNSPLHF
TRBJ1-1 | . | TRBV20-1 | . | TGCAGTGCTAGAGATGCCCGACAACCGAGCACTGAAGCTTTCTTT | CSARDARQPSTEAFF
TRBJ2-1 | . | TRBV18 | . | TGTGCCAGCTCACCACCGGCTCTGAGCTCCTACAATGAGCAGTTCTTC | CASSPPALSSYNEQFF
TRBJ2-1 | TRBD2 | TRBV20-1 | many | TGCAGTGCGGGTCCATCCGGGACTAGCGGGGGAACTTTGTTCTTC | CSAGPSGTSGGTLFF
TRBJ2-1 | . | TRBV7-2 | many | TGTGCCAGCAGCCCCCGGGACTTCCCCACCTACAATGAGCAGTTCTTC | CASSPRDFPTYNEQFF
TRBJ2-7 | TRBD1 | TRBV12-3/TRBV12-4 | many | TGTGCCAGCAGTTTTGGGACAGGGTCCTACGAGCAGTACTTC | CASSFGTGSYEQYF
TRBJ2-5 | TRBD1 | TRBV6-1 | . | TGTGCCAGCAGGAAGGGACAGGGGGTACTTGAGACCCAGTACTTC | CASRKGQGVLETQYF
TRBJ2-4 | TRBD1 | TRBV7-9 | many | TGTGCCAGCAGCGCTACAGGGGGCAGTTCCAAAAACATTCAGTACTTC | CASSATGGSSKNIQYF
TRBJ2-7 | . | TRBV4-3 | . | TGCGCCAGCAGCCAATCACCTTCCCTCTCCTACGAGCAGTACTTC | CASSQSPSLSYEQYF
TRBJ2-5 | TRBD2 | TRBV6-6 | few | TGTGCCAGCAGTTACTCGGGCGGGAGAGGCCAAGAGACCCAGTACTTC | CASSYSGGRGQETQYF
TRBJ2-3 | TRBD1 | TRBV27 | . | TGTGCCAGCAGTTTCGGGACAGCCACAGATACGCAGTATTTT | CASSFGTATDTQYF
TRBJ1-4 | . | TRBV20-1 | once | TGCAGTGCTCGGACGGCTCTTGCAACTAATGAAAAACTGTTTTTT | CSARTALATNEKLFF
TRBJ2-7 | . | TRBV11-2 | many | TGTGCCAGCAGCTTAACCCACGAGCAGTACTTC | CASSLTHEQYF
TRBJ2-7 | . | TRBV5-1 | many | TGCGCCAGCAGCTTGGGTGACAGTCACTACGAGCAGTACTTC | CASSLGDSHYEQYF
TRBJ1-2 | TRBD1 | TRBV12-3/TRBV12-4 | . | TGTGCCAGCAGCCATTCCGAGGGGGCACATGGCTACACCTTC | CASSHSEGAHGYTF
TRBJ2-3 | . | TRBV9 | . | TGTGCCAGCAGCGTAGAACGGAGCACAGATACGCAGTATTTT | CASSVERSTDTQYF
TRBJ1-5 | . | TRBV27 | many | TGTGCCAGCAGTTTCCCCCAAGGCGGACAGATTAGCAATCAGCCCCAGCATTTT | CASSFPQGGQISNQPQHF
TRBJ2-1 | TRBD2 | TRBV9 | few | TGTGCCAGCAGCGTAGGGCTAGCGGGAGTTGAGCAGTTCTTC | CASSVGLAGVEQFF
TRBJ1-5 | . | TRBV5-1 | . | TGCGCCAGCAGCTTGGGGGGTGGATTGGGCAATCAGCCCCAGCATTTT | CASSLGGGLGNQPQHF
TRBJ1-1 | . | TRBV6-1 | few | TGTGCCAGCAGTGAAGTTGGGGTCGGAAGCACTGAAGCTTTCTTT | CASSEVGVGSTEAFF
TRBJ1-1 | . | TRBV15 | . | TGTGCCACCAGCGGAGCGGGCACGACCAACACTGAAGCTTTCTTT | CATSGAGTTNTEAFF
TRBJ2-2 | TRBD2 | TRBV29-1 | . | TGCAGCGTCCCCCGGGGGGGGCAAAACACCGGGGAGCTGTTTTTT | CSVPRGGQNTGELFF
TRBJ1-5 | . | TRBV20-1 | few | TGCAGTGCTGGAGCCTCAGAGGATAGCAATCAGCCCCAGCATTTT | CSAGASEDSNQPQHF
TRBJ1-1 | . | TRBV13 | many | TGTGCCAGCAGCTTAGGAAGTTTGGACCTGGACACTGAAGCTTTCTTT | CASSLGSLDLDTEAFF
TRBJ1-1 | . | TRBV7-8 | few | TGTGCCAGCAGCGAAAAGGCTTTCTTT | CASSEKAFF
TRBJ2-1 | TRBD1 | TRBV12-5 | . | TGTGCTAGTGGGTCCGGGACAGTTAACAATGAGCAGTTCTTC | CASGSGTVNNEQFF
TRBJ2-1 | . | TRBV15 | . | TGTGCCACCAGCAGAGATCGGAAGTTGGGAGCAGTCCTGGGCAATGAGCAGTTCTTC | CATSRDRKLGAVLGNEQFF
TRBJ1-6 | TRBD1 | TRBV5-6 | . | TGTGCCAGCAGCGCGGGGACAGGGTTAGATTCACCCCTCCACTTT | CASSAGTGLDSPLHF
TRBJ2-7 | TRBD2 | TRBV7-9 | . | TGTGCCAGCAGCCAGGGGACTAGCGGGGGGGAGCAGTACTTC | CASSQGTSGGEQYF